This T cell receptor beta chain was recovered during a study of shared clonotypes between healthy human individuals. Whole-study context: Donor ages ranged 18 to 49 years: a couple of women, a few men. Each donor contributed plates that comprised three CD4 naive, three CD4 memory, two CD8 naive and one CD8 memory.

The study, taken as a whole, reports: Several donors shared 4.5% to 6.5% of their naive CD4 clonotypes.

Assay used: immunoSEQ multiplex PCR; TCRdb lists only in-frame clones, some missing. Among hundreds of thousands of clones listed, about 95% were seen once. Trimming took off 0 bases at V and 6 bases at J, with 9 bases between the two ends. The germline V gene has CDR1 SGHRS and CDR2 YFSETQ. The CDR3 extends over 13 amino acids. In the CD4+ fraction, cells were divided into CD45RA+ naive and CD45RA-negative memory subsets. Worth noting for this clone: Its matching antigen is unknown.

The sequence was obtained from a woman aged 30 to 39 in good health. Sequencing was performed on naive CD4+ T cells sorted from blood. Subset here: CD45RA+ positively selected. The V gene is TRBV5-1, the J gene TRBJ1-2; TRBD1 is a possible D gene (5 bases). Here the CDR3 reads CASSLGRANGYTF. The CDR3 DNA reads as TGCGCCAGCAGCTTGGGCAGGGCAAATGGCTACACCTTC.